The entry below describes one T cell receptor beta chain. TCRdb used MiXCR to reprocess the 5' RACE reads, holding one entry per CDR3 protein. The sample has roughly 340,000 distinct CDR3 sequences, roughly 20% seen once. These data come from a study of T-cell memory formation after mild COVID-19. The TCR was taken from a man younger than 30 who had mild COVID-19 (a few samples of this study predate the infection). Cell type and time point are not known. The sequencing sample was made of PBMCs or a T cell subset sorted from them (not recorded which).

Here the CDR3 DNA reads TGTGCCAGCAGTTACTCGGCACACACCGGGGAGCTGTTTTTT. Translated, it gives CASSYSAHTGELFF. This chain connects TRBV6-5 to TRBJ2-2; no clear D gene. V lost 0 bases and J 3 bases, leaving 5 bases between the germline ends. The CDR3 covers 14 residues. Germline assignment: CDR1 MNHEY and CDR2 SVGAGI.